This T cell receptor delta chain was profiled in a study of γδ T cells in repeated Plasmodium falciparum infection. The CDR3 runs 18 residues. Germline V CDR1 and CDR2: GEAIGNYY, EKD. Study results and limitations: Malian children's Vdelta2-negative repertoires appeared more expanded and less diverse than Australians'.

Of note for this clone: Its antigen is as yet unknown. The protein TCRdb gives is from a much larger clone and does not agree with this DNA's translation at residue 3, likely a read error; the protein shown here comes from the DNA.

Vgamma9/Vdelta2+ and Vdelta2-negative gammadelta T cells were flow-sorted from PBMC for bulk sequencing. TCRdb re-called the multiplex PCR reads via CATT. The sample has 93,000 or so delta-chain clones, 0.98% seen once; the top ten hold 9.6%. The sample consisted of gamma-delta T cells from blood. The receptor's source is a pool of human donors (malaria-infected and uninfected, not separated). The chain is built from TRDV2 and TRDJ1; 7 nucleotides agree with TRDD3. TCRdb is silent on the J gene; assignment here came from matching the DNA to germline. The CDR3 protein is CARDTIGGVKKEIDKLIF. The CDR3 DNA is TGTGCCCGTGACACGATTGGGGGAGTCAAAAAAGAAATCGATAAACTCATCTTT.